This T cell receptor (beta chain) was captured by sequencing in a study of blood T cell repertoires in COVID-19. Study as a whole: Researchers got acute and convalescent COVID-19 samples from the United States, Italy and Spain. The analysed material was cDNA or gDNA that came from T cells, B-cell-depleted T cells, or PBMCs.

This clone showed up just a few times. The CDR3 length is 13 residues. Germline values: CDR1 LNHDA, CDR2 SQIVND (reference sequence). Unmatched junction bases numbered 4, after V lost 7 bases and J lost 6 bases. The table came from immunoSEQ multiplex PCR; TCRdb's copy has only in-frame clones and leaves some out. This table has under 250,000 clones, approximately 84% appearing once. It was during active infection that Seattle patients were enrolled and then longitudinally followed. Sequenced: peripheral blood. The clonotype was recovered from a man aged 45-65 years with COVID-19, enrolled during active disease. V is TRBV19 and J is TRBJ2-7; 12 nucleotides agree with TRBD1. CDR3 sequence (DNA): TGTGCCAGTAAGGGGACAGGGGGCGCCGAGCAGTACTTC. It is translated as CASKGTGGAEQYF.